The 23 T cell receptor beta chains given below trace back to one sample, sequenced in a study of T cell repertoires in cytomegalovirus infection. The antigens these receptors bind are not known. TCRdb fed the reads into MiXCR, producing one record per CDR3 protein. The top ten hold roughly 13% of the sample, which has fewer than 900,000 distinct CDR3 sequences, 25% to 30% seen once. The material was cultured CD8+ T cells from PBMCs, obtained from culture after CMV antigen stimulation. The receptor source for this set is a human donor in good health (CMV status not recorded). Some clones in this sample may be carry-over from other donors' samples.

This clonotype was recorded once. The chain links TRBV6-6 to TRBJ2-3; 9 bases are shared with TRBD2. Germline V lookup: CDR1 MNHNY, CDR2 SVGAGI (reference sequence). The CDR3 runs to 15 residues. V shed 4 bases and J 2 bases; nucleotides not matched to a gene: 4. CDR3 amino acids: CASSLAGDYTDTQYF. The CDR3 DNA reads TGTGCCAGCAGTTTAGCGGGGGATTACACAGATACGCAGTATTTT.

This clonotype was counted a few times. V and J are TRBV7-6 and TRBJ2-1; D is unresolved. Germline V gene lookup returns CDR1 SGHVS and CDR2 FNYEAQ. This CDR3 comprises 15 residues. Trimming left V 0 bases short and J 1 base short, with 7 bases between. CDR3 residues: CASSLAATSYNEQFF. The DNA of the CDR3 is TGTGCCAGCAGCTTAGCGGCAACATCCTACAATGAGCAGTTCTTC.

This clonotype was observed a handful of times. V is TRBV19 and J is TRBJ1-5; D possibly corresponds to TRBD1 (5 bases). The CDR3 totals 14 residues. V lost 10 bases and J lost 1, with 14 bases in between. Germline CDR1 and CDR2: LNHDA and SQIVND (reference sequence). The CDR3, as DNA: TGTGCCACGGAGGGGATCGGGAGCAATCAGCCCCAGCATTTT. This translates into CATEGIGSNQPQHF.

V and J are TRBV19 and TRBJ1-1; D gene unclear. Looked up from germline, CDR1 is LNHDA and CDR2 is SQIVND (reference sequence). V was cut by 5 bases and J by 0 bases, with 13 bases left in between. The CDR3 totals 15 residues. DNA for the CDR3: TGTGCCAGTAGTCCTCGCCGGGGTTTGAACACTGAAGCTTTCTTT. Translation: CASSPRRGLNTEAFF. Full variable domain (missing parts from reference TRBV19 and TRBJ1-1): DGGITQSPKYLFRKEGQNVTLSCEQNLNHDAMYWYRQDPGQGLRLIYYSQIVNDFQKGDIAEGYSVSREKKESFPLTVTSAQKNPTAFYLCASSPRRGLNTEAFFGQGTRLTVV.

The CDR3 protein is CASSELWGGTEEKLFF. The CDR3 nucleotides read TGCGCCAGCAGCGAGTTGTGGGGGGGGACGGAGGAAAAACTGTTTTTT. The V call is TRBV4-3, the J call TRBJ1-4; D might be TRBD1 (5 bases). V gave up 5 bases and J gave up 8 bases, with 21 bases separating them. CDR1 and CDR2 from the germline V gene are LGHNA and YSLEER. CDR3 size: 16 residues.

This clonotype has more than one count but fewer than ten. The chain is built from TRBV7-9 and TRBJ2-3; 7 nucleotides match TRBD1. CDR3 length: 14 amino acids. The ends lost 7 bases at V and 1 base at J; junction bases unmatched: 5. CDR1 SEHNR and CDR2 FQNEAQ come from the germline V gene (reference sequence). The CDR3 DNA sequence: TGTGCCAGCATCCGAGGGGGCGGCACAGATACGCAGTATTTT. It codes for CASIRGGGTDTQYF.

The chain has TRBV5-3 and TRBJ2-3, with 12 bases that match TRBD2. TRBV5-3 qualifies as an ORF whose function is uncertain. Trimming at V came to 8 bases and at J to 2 bases, leaving 6 bases not matched to a gene. This CDR3 contains 15 residues. DNA for the CDR3: TGTGCCAGCACTCTAGCGGGGGGGCCCACAGATACGCAGTATTTT. This gives the protein CASTLAGGPTDTQYF.

This clonotype came up many times. The CDR3 here is CASSRSDRGGYGYTF. The CDR3 nucleotides read TGTGCCAGCAGTCGTTCGGACAGGGGAGGCTATGGCTACACCTTC. V and J are TRBV7-9 and TRBJ1-2, with 9 bases aligning to TRBD1. CDR1 and CDR2 from the germline V gene are SEHNR and FQNEAQ (reference sequence). The CDR3 covers 15 residues. Trimming cost V 6 bases and J 4 bases; bases outside gene matches: 9.

This clonotype was found a few times. The chain links TRBV14 to TRBJ2-7, with D unclear. The CDR3 is made up of 15 amino acids. Germline V gene lookup returns CDR1 SGHDN and CDR2 FVKESK. The ends were cut back, 1 base at V and 5 bases at J, with 15 bases in the middle. CDR3 in amino acids: CASSQGSGNPNEQYV. The CDR3 region has the DNA TGTGCCAGCAGCCAAGGTTCAGGTAATCCCAACGAGCAGTACGTC.

The V call is TRBV27, the J call TRBJ1-2; possibly TRBD1 for D (6 bases). The CDR3 length is 13 residues. V lost 1 base to trimming and J lost 9 bases, with 12 bases between them. From germline, CDR1 is MNHEY and CDR2 SMNVEV (reference sequence). The DNA for the CDR3 is TGTGCCAGCAGTTTATTACAGGGAACTAGCTACACCTTC. As protein: CASSLLQGTSYTF.

This clonotype was counted a few times. The V call is TRBV4-3, the J call TRBJ1-2, with 8 bases fitting TRBD1. The CDR3 covers 14 residues. Germline CDR1 reads LGHNA; CDR2 reads YSLEER. Trimming took 1 base from V and 7 from J; bases not matched to a gene: 5. CDR3 amino acids: CASSQATGVIGYTF. For the CDR3, the DNA is TGCGCCAGCAGCCAAGCGACAGGGGTTATTGGCTACACCTTC.

This clonotype was found a few times. The V gene is TRBV4-3, the J gene TRBJ1-2; D is unclear. CDR3 size: 16 residues. Looked up from germline, CDR1 is LGHNA and CDR2 is YSLEER. V was cut by 0 bases and J by 0 bases, with 11 bases left in between. The CDR3 is CASSQDTTLSNYGYTF. In nucleotides, the CDR3 is TGCGCCAGCAGCCAAGATACGACCTTGTCTAACTATGGCTACACCTTC.

This clonotype was detected a few times. The chain couples TRBV7-2 to TRBJ2-1; TRBD1 matches 7 bases. Germline CDR1 and CDR2: SGHTA and FQGNSA. Trimming at V came to 3 bases and at J to 3 bases, leaving 5 bases not matched to a gene. The CDR3 is 15 amino acids. The CDR3 loop is CASSFYRDSYNEQFF. The CDR3 nucleotides read TGTGCCAGCAGCTTCTATCGGGACAGCTACAATGAGCAGTTCTTC.

V and J are TRBV27 and TRBJ2-7; D is undetermined. Germline-derived CDR1 and CDR2 are MNHEY and SMNVEV (reference sequence). V was trimmed by 4 bases and J by 4 bases, leaving 14 bases between them. This CDR3 has 14 residues. The CDR3 sequence is CASSSYNAGYEQYF. The CDR3 coding sequence is TGTGCCAGCAGTTCGTATAACGCCGGGTACGAGCAGTACTTC.

The chain carries TRBV27 and TRBJ1-5; D remains unclear. The CDR3 consists of 13 residues. Germline values: CDR1 MNHEY, CDR2 SMNVEV (reference sequence). V was pared by 8 bases and J by 7 bases, with 15 bases between. As DNA, the CDR3 is TGTGCCAGCGCGGCTTACTCAGGACAGCCCCAGCATTTT. Translated, it gives CASAAYSGQPQHF.

This clonotype occurred a few times. The chain links TRBV7-9 to TRBJ2-7; 10 bases are shared with TRBD2. With V trimmed by 4 bases and J by 6 bases, 6 bases remained unmatched. Germline loops: CDR1 SEHNR, CDR2 FQNEAQ (reference sequence). The CDR3 loop spans 14 amino acids. The CDR3 DNA sequence: TGTGCCAGCAGCTCCGGGGTAGCGGGAGGCGAGCAGTACGTC. Encoded protein: CASSSGVAGGEQYV.

The genes are TRBV7-8 and TRBJ2-1; D is unresolved. CDR1 and CDR2 (germline): SGHVS, FQNEAQ. This CDR3 is built from 16 residues. Trimming cost V 0 bases and J 0 bases, with 9 bases left between them. The CDR3 DNA sequence: TGTGCCAGCAGCTTAGCAGGAGTTAGCTCCTACAATGAGCAGTTCTTC. It encodes CASSLAGVSSYNEQFF.

This clonotype was recorded a few times. The chain is built from TRBV27 and TRBJ1-4; the D is unclear. The CDR3 consists of 14 residues. V was cut by 3 bases and J by 8 bases, with 13 bases left in between. Germline CDR1 and CDR2: MNHEY and SMNVEV (reference sequence). The CDR3 loop is CASSLLGTGEKLFF. Here the CDR3 DNA reads TGTGCCAGCAGTTTGCTCGGAACGGGAGAAAAACTGTTTTTT.

The CDR3 coding sequence is TGTGCCAGCAGTCCTACGGGGAACTCAGCCTACGAGCAGTACGTC. Protein: CASSPTGNSAYEQYV. The V gene is TRBV28, the J gene TRBJ2-7, with D tentatively TRBD2 (5 bases). The CDR3 loop spans 15 amino acids. V dropped 5 bases and J dropped 2 bases, with 16 bases sitting between them. Germline V gives CDR1 MDHEN, CDR2 SYDVKM.

This clonotype was seen a few times. This chain uses TRBV5-5 with TRBJ2-4; the D is unclear. From germline, CDR1 is SGHKS and CDR2 YYEKEE (reference sequence). Trimming took 0 bases from V and 7 from J, leaving 8 bases between them. CDR3 length: 13 amino acids. The CDR3 region is CASSLDRANIQYF. In DNA form, the CDR3 reads TGTGCCAGCAGCTTGGATAGGGCCAACATTCAGTACTTC.

The chain links TRBV14 to TRBJ2-5; 7 bases are a match to TRBD1. Looked up from germline, CDR1 is SGHDN and CDR2 is FVKESK. Trimming took 5 bases from V and 2 from J; bases not matched to a gene: 11. This CDR3 comprises 16 residues. CDR3 loop: CASSAWIRDRQETQYF. Here the CDR3 DNA reads TGTGCCAGCAGCGCCTGGATAAGGGACAGACAAGAGACCCAGTACTTC.

This clonotype was counted at least ten times. The chain employs TRBV7-9 and TRBJ2-7; 9 bases line up with TRBD2. CDR3 size: 14 residues. The germline gives CDR1 SEHNR, CDR2 FQNEAQ (reference sequence). Unmatched junction bases numbered 3, after V lost 1 base and J lost 5 bases. The CDR3 DNA sequence: TGTGCCAGCAGCTTAGGGGGCGGGGGGGACGAGCAGTACTTC. The encoded protein is CASSLGGGGDEQYF.

This clonotype showed up many times. The CDR3 DNA reads as TGTGCCAGCAGCCAGAGGACAGTCTCGACGGCACCAGATACGCAGTATTTT. This codes for CASSQRTVSTAPDTQYF. The rearrangement joins TRBV7-2 to TRBJ2-3; a possible D gene is TRBD1 (6 bases). This CDR3 is built from 17 residues. V shed 5 bases and J shed 4 bases, with 22 bases lying between them. Per the germline V gene, CDR1 is SGHTA and CDR2 is FQGNSA.